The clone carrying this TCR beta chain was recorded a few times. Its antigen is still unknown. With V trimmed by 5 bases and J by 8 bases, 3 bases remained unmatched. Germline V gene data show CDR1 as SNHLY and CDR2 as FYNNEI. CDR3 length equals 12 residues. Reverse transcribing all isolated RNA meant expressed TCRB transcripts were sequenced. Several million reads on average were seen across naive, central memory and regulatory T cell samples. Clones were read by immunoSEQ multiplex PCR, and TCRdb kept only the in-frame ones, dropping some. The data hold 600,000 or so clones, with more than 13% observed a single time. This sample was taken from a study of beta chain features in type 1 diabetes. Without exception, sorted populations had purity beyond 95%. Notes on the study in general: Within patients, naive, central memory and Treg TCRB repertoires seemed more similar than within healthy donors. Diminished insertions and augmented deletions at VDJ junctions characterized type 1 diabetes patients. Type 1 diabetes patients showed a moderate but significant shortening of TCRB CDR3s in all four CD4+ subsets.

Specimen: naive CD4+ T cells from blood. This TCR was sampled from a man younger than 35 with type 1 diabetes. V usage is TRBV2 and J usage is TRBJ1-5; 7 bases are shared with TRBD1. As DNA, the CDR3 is TGTGCCAGCAGTTACAGGGGCGAGCCCCAGCATTTT. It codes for CASSYRGEPQHF.